The T cell receptor (beta chain) under discussion was sequenced for a study of blood T cell repertoires in COVID-19. Study at large: Sites in the United States, Italy and Spain provided acute and convalescent COVID-19 samples.

Source study methods: Amplification from reference gene primers served as the basis for estimated nucleated cell counts. Profiling relied on immunoSEQ multiplex PCR, and the TCRdb table lists in-frame clones only, not all of them. V and J calls and clone size are as listed in that table; D and trimming were resolved from the DNA. The sample yields under 130,000 clones, 82% seen once. Germline V gene sequence: CDR1 MNHEY, CDR2 SVGEGT. The CDR3 sequence is 14 residues long. V trimming: 4 bases; J trimming: 9 bases; junction bases outside the gene matches: 9. The TCR sequence derives from a woman of 80 years or more with acute or convalescent COVID-19. This chain connects TRBV6-2 or TRBV6-3 to TRBJ2-1; 7 nucleotides agree with TRBD1. Sequencing was carried out using peripheral blood. In nucleotides, the CDR3 is TGTGCCAGCAGTTGGGACAGTATTAACGCTGAGCAGTTCTTC. The encoded protein is CASSWDSINAEQFF.